These 3 T cell receptor beta chains originate from one sample sequenced in a study of CD4 T cells in relation to SARS-CoV-2 and coronaviruses. No antigen has been assigned to these receptors. The unexposed donors gave CD4+ T cells in about 2010-2019, prior to COVID-19. After approximately 10 days of culture, CD4+ T cells were isolated. The repertoire was sequenced with immunoSEQ multiplex PCR; TCRdb's copy has only in-frame clones and lacks some. The table shows roughly 15,000 clones, with about 81% occurring only once. The source material was CD4+ T cells from PBMCs, cultured in vitro. The source is a human donor in good health.

The J gene is TRBJ2-5, the V gene TRBV3-1 (or the pseudogene TRBV3-2), with 8 bases fitting TRBD1. Germline V gives CDR1 LGHDT, CDR2 YNNKEL (reference sequence). V lost 4 bases, J lost 5 bases, and 9 bases stayed unmatched. The CDR3 covers 15 residues. The CDR3 bases are TGTGCCAGCAGCCCAGAAGACAGGGGTTGGGAGACCCAGTACTTC. The encoded protein is CASSPEDRGWETQYF.

The rearrangement uses TRBV15 and TRBJ1-3, with 7 bases that match TRBD1. This CDR3 is built from 15 residues. V was clipped by 5 bases and J by 4 bases; unmatched bases: 8. The germline V gene has CDR1 LNHNV and CDR2 YYDKDF (reference sequence). This CDR3 is CATSVDRREGNTIYF. The CDR3 DNA follows: TGTGCCACCAGCGTGGACAGGAGAGAGGGAAACACCATATATTTT. The full variable domain, with the rest looked up from reference TRBV15 and TRBJ1-3, is DAMVIQNPRYQVTQFGKPVTLSCSQTLNHNVMYWYQQKSSQAPKLLFHYYDKDFNNEADTPDNFQSRRPNTSFCFLDIRSPGLGDTAMYLCATSVDRREGNTIYFGEGSWLTVV.

J is TRBJ1-1 and V is TRBV10-3; TRBD1 matches 7 bases. The CDR3 sequence is 13 residues long. V gave up 4 bases and J gave up 2 bases; unmatched junction bases: 1. Germline assignment: CDR1 ENHRY and CDR2 SYGVKD. The CDR3 sequence: CAISGTGNTEAFF. The CDR3 region has the DNA TGTGCCATCAGTGGGACAGGAAACACTGAAGCTTTCTTT.